Shown below are 5 T cell receptor beta chains from a single sample sequenced in a study of blood T cell repertoires in COVID-19. The data were produced by immunoSEQ multiplex PCR, yet TCRdb's version contains in-frame clones alone and is incomplete. The repertoire includes just over 300,000 clones, roughly 90% of them detected once, and 1.5% to 2% sits in the top ten. Sequences were obtained from peripheral blood. All receptors derive from a woman in her 30s with COVID-19, enrolled during active disease.

V and J are TRBV4-1 and TRBJ2-7; 10 bases line up with TRBD1. The CDR3 spans 15 residues. Germline V CDR1 and CDR2: MGHRA, YSYEKL. Trimming at V came to 5 bases and at J to 3 bases, leaving 7 bases not matched to a gene. The CDR3 region is CASSYPDRGIYEQYF. The DNA for the CDR3 is TGCGCCAGCAGCTACCCGGACAGGGGGATCTACGAGCAGTACTTC.

The rearrangement joins TRBV5-1 to TRBJ1-2; 8 bases fit TRBD1. Germline lookup yields CDR1 SGHRS and CDR2 YFSETQ. Trimming took 0 bases from V and 4 from J; bases not matched to a gene: 5. The length of the CDR3 is 15 residues. CDR3 protein: CASSLAGQGGYGYTF. CDR3 DNA: TGCGCCAGCAGCTTGGCCGGACAGGGCGGCTATGGCTACACCTTC.

The V call is TRBV28, the J call TRBJ1-5; 8 nucleotides match TRBD1. CDR3 length equals 15 residues. The germline V gene has CDR1 MDHEN and CDR2 SYDVKM. V lost 3 bases and J lost 3; bases outside the gene matches: 4. Here the CDR3 reads CASSFGQGFNQPQHF. CDR3 nucleotide sequence: TGTGCCAGCAGTTTTGGACAGGGCTTCAATCAGCCCCAGCATTTT.

This chain links TRBV27 with TRBJ1-2, with D possibly matching TRBD1 (6 bases). V shed 3 bases and J shed 4 bases, with 9 bases lying between them. Germline-derived CDR1 and CDR2 are MNHEY and SMNVEV (reference sequence). The CDR3 length is 13 residues. The CDR3 is CASSFRGGYGYTF. The CDR3 DNA reads TGTGCCAGCAGTTTCAGGGGTGGCTATGGCTACACCTTC.

The CDR3 loop reads CASSQEGQASPLHF. Here the CDR3 DNA reads TGTGCCAGCAGCCAAGAAGGCCAGGCTTCACCCCTCCACTTT. This rearrangement joins TRBV3-1 (or the pseudogene TRBV3-2) to TRBJ1-6; D is unresolved. Germline CDR1 and CDR2: LGHDT and YNNKEL (reference sequence). There are 14 residues in the CDR3. V lost 0 bases and J lost 9, with 9 bases in between.